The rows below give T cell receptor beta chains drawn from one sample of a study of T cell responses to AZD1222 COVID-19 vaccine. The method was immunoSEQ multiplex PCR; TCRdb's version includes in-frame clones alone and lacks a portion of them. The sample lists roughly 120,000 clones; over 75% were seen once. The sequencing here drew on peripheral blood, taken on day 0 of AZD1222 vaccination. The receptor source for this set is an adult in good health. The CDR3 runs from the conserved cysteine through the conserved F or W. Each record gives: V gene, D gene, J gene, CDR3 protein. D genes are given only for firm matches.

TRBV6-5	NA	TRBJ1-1	CASSSDPWGNTEAFF
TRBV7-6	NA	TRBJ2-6	CASRSRVSGANVLTF
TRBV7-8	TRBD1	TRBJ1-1	CASSLADRGGSSEAFF
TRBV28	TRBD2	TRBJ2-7	CASTKSGEVAGGTYEQYF
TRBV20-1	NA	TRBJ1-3	CSASPGTPFSGNTIYF
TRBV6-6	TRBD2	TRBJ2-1	CASSGGSSYNEQFF
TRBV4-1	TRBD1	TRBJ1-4	CASSRDRGATNEKLFF
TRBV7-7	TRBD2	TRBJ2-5	CASSLGTSGVETQYF
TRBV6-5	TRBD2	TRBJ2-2	CASSWGRVAGELFF
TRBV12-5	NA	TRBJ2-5	CASGLRETQYF
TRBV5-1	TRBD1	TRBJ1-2	CASTRNTGEYGYTF
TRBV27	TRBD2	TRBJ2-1	CASSSGTSGGINEQFF
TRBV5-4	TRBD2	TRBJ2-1	CASSLRAGAAGFF
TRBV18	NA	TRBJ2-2	CASSRRDSLQGELFF
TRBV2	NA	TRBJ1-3	CATPTVGNTIYF
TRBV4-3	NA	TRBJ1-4	CASSLGTDNEKLFF
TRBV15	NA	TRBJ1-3	CATASDSGNTIYF
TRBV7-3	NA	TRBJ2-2	CASSPGTAANTGELFF
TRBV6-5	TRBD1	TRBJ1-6	CASRAGGRDSPLHF
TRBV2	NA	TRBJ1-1	CASSDLVGDTEAFF
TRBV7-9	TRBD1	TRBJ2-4	CASSLFEQGENIQYF
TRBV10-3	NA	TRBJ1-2	CAISEGQMIYGYTF